Listed below are T cell receptor beta chains from one sample, sequenced in a study of blood T cells in healthy people across ages. MiXCR, run by TCRdb on the 5' RACE reads, gives a single entry per CDR3 protein. The top ten clones hold roughly 2.1% of a sample with about 1.8 million distinct CDR3 sequences, 49% of them seen once. Sequenced material: blood. The receptors shown here come from a woman between 40 and 55 years old in good health. Both conserved end residues are part of each CDR3. The D gene is left open where the match is weak. For some rows the clone size is stated as once, few or many, or as a class when expanded; others skip it.

J gene: TRBJ2-1
D gene: NA
V gene: TRBV10-2
clone size: once
CDR3 length: 13
CDR3 DNA: TGCGCCACGAGCACGCGACGGACCTACGAGCAGTTCTTC
CDR3 protein: CATSTRRTYEQFF

J gene: TRBJ2-3
D gene: NA
V gene: TRBV9
clone size: NA
CDR3 length: 16
CDR3 DNA: TGTGCCAGCAGCGTCCACCCCGAGCTCCCCACAGATACGCAGTATTTT
CDR3 protein: CASSVHPELPTDTQYF

J gene: TRBJ1-4
D gene: NA
V gene: TRBV13
clone size: once
CDR3 length: 14
CDR3 DNA: TGTGCCAGCAGCGCCGGGGGGGACGGTGAAAAACTGTTTTTT
CDR3 protein: CASSAGGDGEKLFF

J gene: TRBJ2-5
D gene: TRBD2
V gene: TRBV29-1
clone size: NA
CDR3 length: 13
CDR3 DNA: TGCAGCGTTTCTGGGGGGGGGCAAGAGACCCAGTACTTC
CDR3 protein: CSVSGGGQETQYF

J gene: TRBJ2-1
D gene: TRBD1
V gene: TRBV4-1
clone size: few
CDR3 length: 14
CDR3 DNA: TGCGCCAGCAGCCAGGAGGACAGGGTCAATGAGCAGTTCTTC
CDR3 protein: CASSQEDRVNEQFF

J gene: TRBJ2-1
D gene: NA
V gene: TRBV6-2/TRBV6-3
clone size: NA
CDR3 length: 14
CDR3 DNA: TGTGCCAGCAGTTACGGGGCCAGTATAGGTGAGCAGTTCTTC
CDR3 protein: CASSYGASIGEQFF

J gene: TRBJ2-3
D gene: NA
V gene: TRBV9
clone size: NA
CDR3 length: 15
CDR3 DNA: TGTGCCAGCAGCGAGGCCCTCCGGAACACAGATACGCAGTATTTT
CDR3 protein: CASSEALRNTDTQYF

J gene: TRBJ1-2
D gene: NA
V gene: TRBV4-2
clone size: NA
CDR3 length: 17
CDR3 DNA: TGTGCCAGCAGCCAAGATTTGGGGGTCTTCAAGGGGTATGGCTACACCTTC
CDR3 protein: CASSQDLGVFKGYGYTF

J gene: TRBJ2-7
D gene: TRBD2
V gene: TRBV7-6
clone size: NA
CDR3 length: 13
CDR3 DNA: TGTGCCAGTGCTAGCGGGGGAGACTACGAGCAGTACTTC
CDR3 protein: CASASGGDYEQYF

J gene: TRBJ2-5
D gene: NA
V gene: TRBV7-2
clone size: NA
CDR3 length: 19
CDR3 DNA: TGTGCCAGCAGCTTCCGGCAGGAACATACCGGCCGTCGGCCGGAGACCCAGTACTTC
CDR3 protein: CASSFRQEHTGRRPETQYF

J gene: TRBJ2-6
D gene: NA
V gene: TRBV11-3
clone size: NA
CDR3 length: 18
CDR3 DNA: TGTGCCAGCAGCTCTCTAGAGGGACAACCCTCTGGGGCCAACGTCCTGACTTTC
CDR3 protein: CASSSLEGQPSGANVLTF

J gene: TRBJ2-3
D gene: TRBD2
V gene: TRBV12-3/TRBV12-4
clone size: NA
CDR3 length: 15
CDR3 DNA: TGTGCCAGCACCCCCGGGGGGTCCGCAACAGATACGCAGTATTTT
CDR3 protein: CASTPGGSATDTQYF

J gene: TRBJ1-2
D gene: TRBD1
V gene: TRBV11-2
clone size: NA
CDR3 length: 15
CDR3 DNA: TGTGCCAGCAGCTTAGCGGGGACAGGGGCATCGGGCTACACCTTC
CDR3 protein: CASSLAGTGASGYTF

J gene: TRBJ2-7
D gene: TRBD1
V gene: TRBV5-1
clone size: NA
CDR3 length: 15
CDR3 DNA: TGCGCCAGCAGCTTTACAGGGGGTAGCTCCTACGAGCAGTACTTC
CDR3 protein: CASSFTGGSSYEQYF

J gene: TRBJ2-3
D gene: TRBD1
V gene: TRBV6-5
clone size: NA
CDR3 length: 15
CDR3 DNA: TGTGCCAGCAGAATCGGACAGGGGGCTACAGATACGCAGTATTTT
CDR3 protein: CASRIGQGATDTQYF

J gene: TRBJ2-5
D gene: NA
V gene: TRBV6-6
clone size: NA
CDR3 length: 13
CDR3 DNA: TGTGCCAGCAGTTACGGCGTAAACAATGAGCAGTACTTC
CDR3 protein: CASSYGVNNEQYF

J gene: TRBJ2-3
D gene: TRBD2
V gene: TRBV3-1
clone size: NA
CDR3 length: 20
CDR3 DNA: TGTGCCAGCAGCCAAGATCTAGCCCTAGCGGGGGTCCCTAACACAGATACGCAGTATTTT
CDR3 protein: CASSQDLALAGVPNTDTQYF

J gene: TRBJ2-5
D gene: NA
V gene: TRBV28
clone size: NA
CDR3 length: 14
CDR3 DNA: TGTGCCAGCAGTCGTCCCCAGGGCCCCCTGGGGCAGTACTTC
CDR3 protein: CASSRPQGPLGQYF

J gene: TRBJ2-7
D gene: NA
V gene: TRBV6-1
clone size: NA
CDR3 length: 15
CDR3 DNA: TGTGCCAGCAGTGAACCCCAGCGGCCCTCCCACGAGCAGTACTTC
CDR3 protein: CASSEPQRPSHEQYF

J gene: TRBJ2-3
D gene: NA
V gene: TRBV29-1
clone size: few
CDR3 length: 12
CDR3 DNA: TGCAGCGTTGGGAGGGACGCAGATACGCAGTATTTT
CDR3 protein: CSVGRDADTQYF

J gene: TRBJ2-3
D gene: NA
V gene: TRBV3-1
clone size: NA
CDR3 length: 14
CDR3 DNA: TGTGCCAGCAGCCAAGTAGACATCACAGATACGCAGTATTTT
CDR3 protein: CASSQVDITDTQYF

J gene: TRBJ2-4
D gene: TRBD2
V gene: TRBV7-2
clone size: NA
CDR3 length: 16
CDR3 DNA: TGTGCCAGCAGCACTAGCGGGGGGGCTAGCGTCTACGGGCAGTACTTC
CDR3 protein: CASSTSGGASVYGQYF

J gene: TRBJ2-7
D gene: NA
V gene: TRBV27
clone size: NA
CDR3 length: 16
CDR3 DNA: TGTGCCAGCAGCCAAGGGCAGGACAGCAACTCCTACGAGCAGTACTTC
CDR3 protein: CASSQGQDSNSYEQYF

J gene: TRBJ2-7
D gene: NA
V gene: TRBV7-9
clone size: once
CDR3 length: 15
CDR3 DNA: TGTGCCAGCAGCTTAGGCAGGGAGTTGTCCTACGAGCAGTACTTC
CDR3 protein: CASSLGRELSYEQYF

J gene: TRBJ2-3
D gene: NA
V gene: TRBV5-4
clone size: NA
CDR3 length: 15
CDR3 DNA: TGTGCCAGCAGCCCCACAGGGCTACGCACAGATACGCGGTATTTT
CDR3 protein: CASSPTGLRTDTRYF

J gene: TRBJ2-5
D gene: TRBD1
V gene: TRBV7-2
clone size: NA
CDR3 length: 15
CDR3 DNA: TGTGCCAGCAGCTTATCTGAGACAGGGGATGAGACCCAGTACTTC
CDR3 protein: CASSLSETGDETQYF

J gene: TRBJ2-7
D gene: TRBD1
V gene: TRBV3-1
clone size: few
CDR3 length: 15
CDR3 DNA: TGTGCCAGCAGCCCGACGGAAGGACAGGGGTACGAGCAGTACTTC
CDR3 protein: CASSPTEGQGYEQYF

J gene: TRBJ2-3
D gene: TRBD1
V gene: TRBV20-1
clone size: few
CDR3 length: 16
CDR3 DNA: TGCAGTGTATCGACAGGGGGGGCCGGATTCACAGATACGCAGTATTTT
CDR3 protein: CSVSTGGAGFTDTQYF

J gene: TRBJ2-1
D gene: TRBD1
V gene: TRBV28
clone size: NA
CDR3 length: 15
CDR3 DNA: TGTGCCAGCAGGCGAACAGGGGTGGCCTACAATGAGCAGTTCTTC
CDR3 protein: CASRRTGVAYNEQFF

J gene: TRBJ2-3
D gene: TRBD1
V gene: TRBV5-1
clone size: few
CDR3 length: 16
CDR3 DNA: TGCGCCAGCAGCTACCGACAGGGGGCTGTAACAGATACGCAGTATTTT
CDR3 protein: CASSYRQGAVTDTQYF

J gene: TRBJ1-5
D gene: TRBD1
V gene: TRBV24-1
clone size: few
CDR3 length: 15
CDR3 DNA: TGTGCCACCAGTGATGGGGACAGACCCAATCAGCCCCAGCATTTT
CDR3 protein: CATSDGDRPNQPQHF

J gene: TRBJ1-5
D gene: NA
V gene: TRBV19
clone size: NA
CDR3 length: 14
CDR3 DNA: TGTGCCAGTCACACGGGGTCCAGCAATCAGCCCCAGCATTTT
CDR3 protein: CASHTGSSNQPQHF

J gene: TRBJ1-5
D gene: NA
V gene: TRBV4-2
clone size: NA
CDR3 length: 12
CDR3 DNA: TGTGCCAGCAGCCAAGATGAAGAGCCCCAGCATTTT
CDR3 protein: CASSQDEEPQHF

J gene: TRBJ1-4
D gene: NA
V gene: TRBV6-2/TRBV6-3
clone size: NA
CDR3 length: 15
CDR3 DNA: TGTGCCAGCAGTCCTCCGGGGGCACCTAATGAAAAACTGTTTTTT
CDR3 protein: CASSPPGAPNEKLFF

J gene: TRBJ1-5
D gene: NA
V gene: TRBV7-2
clone size: NA
CDR3 length: 13
CDR3 DNA: TGTGCCAGCACGATACAGCCAAATCAGCCCCAGCATTTT
CDR3 protein: CASTIQPNQPQHF

J gene: TRBJ1-6
D gene: NA
V gene: TRBV7-9
clone size: few
CDR3 length: 15
CDR3 DNA: TGTGCCAGCAGCTTAGTGGGGGAGGGCCCTTCACCCCTCCACTTT
CDR3 protein: CASSLVGEGPSPLHF

J gene: TRBJ2-4
D gene: TRBD1
V gene: TRBV4-2
clone size: NA
CDR3 length: 17
CDR3 DNA: TGTGCCAGCAGCCAAGATTCGGGGACAGTAGCCAAAAACATTCAGTACTTC
CDR3 protein: CASSQDSGTVAKNIQYF

J gene: TRBJ2-5
D gene: TRBD2
V gene: TRBV7-2
clone size: few
CDR3 length: 18
CDR3 DNA: TGTGCCAGCAGCTTAAGACTAGCGGGGGGAAGGTACCAAGAGACCCAGTACTTC
CDR3 protein: CASSLRLAGGRYQETQYF

J gene: TRBJ1-1
D gene: TRBD1
V gene: TRBV5-5
clone size: NA
CDR3 length: 16
CDR3 DNA: TGTACCAGCAGCTTAATACCCGGGACAGCGAACACTGAAGCTTTCTTT
CDR3 protein: CTSSLIPGTANTEAFF

J gene: TRBJ2-5
D gene: TRBD2
V gene: TRBV12-3/TRBV12-4
clone size: NA
CDR3 length: 16
CDR3 DNA: TGTGCCAGCAGTTTGAAAATTGGGGGGGATGTAGAGACCCTGTACTTC
CDR3 protein: CASSLKIGGDVETLYF

J gene: TRBJ1-5
D gene: NA
V gene: TRBV20-1
clone size: NA
CDR3 length: 15
CDR3 DNA: TGCAGTGCTAGAGTAGGAGCCGGCCTGAGGCAGCCCCAGCATTTT
CDR3 protein: CSARVGAGLRQPQHF

J gene: TRBJ2-5
D gene: TRBD1
V gene: TRBV24-1
clone size: NA
CDR3 length: 15
CDR3 DNA: TGTGCCACCAGTGATGCTCGACAGGGGCGGGAGACCCAGTACTTC
CDR3 protein: CATSDARQGRETQYF

J gene: TRBJ1-2
D gene: TRBD1
V gene: TRBV27
clone size: few
CDR3 length: 15
CDR3 DNA: TGTGCCAGCAGTTTAGCCGGACAGGGGGCCCGAGGCTACACCTTC
CDR3 protein: CASSLAGQGARGYTF

J gene: TRBJ2-3
D gene: TRBD1
V gene: TRBV4-1
clone size: once
CDR3 length: 16
CDR3 DNA: TGCGCCAGCAGCCAAGCCCGGGACAGGGGAACAGATACGCAGTATTTT
CDR3 protein: CASSQARDRGTDTQYF

J gene: TRBJ2-7
D gene: NA
V gene: TRBV10-3
clone size: few
CDR3 length: 12
CDR3 DNA: TGTGCCATCAGTGCCAGGCTCGACGAGCAGTACTTC
CDR3 protein: CAISARLDEQYF

J gene: TRBJ2-3
D gene: NA
V gene: TRBV12-3/TRBV12-4
clone size: NA
CDR3 length: 13
CDR3 DNA: TGTGCCAGCAGGGGAATGACAGCAGATACGCAGTATTTT
CDR3 protein: CASRGMTADTQYF

J gene: TRBJ2-5
D gene: NA
V gene: TRBV12-3/TRBV12-4
clone size: many
CDR3 length: 13
CDR3 DNA: TGTGCCAGCAGCGGACGGAACCAAGAGACCCAGTACTTC
CDR3 protein: CASSGRNQETQYF

J gene: TRBJ2-5
D gene: TRBD1
V gene: TRBV7-2
clone size: NA
CDR3 length: 14
CDR3 DNA: TGTGCCAGCAGCTTAAGGACAGGGGAGCAGACCCAGTACTTC
CDR3 protein: CASSLRTGEQTQYF

J gene: TRBJ2-5
D gene: NA
V gene: TRBV25-1
clone size: few
CDR3 length: 15
CDR3 DNA: TGTGCCAGCAGTGAAGTTTGGGGGCCCCAAGAGACCCAGTACTTC
CDR3 protein: CASSEVWGPQETQYF

J gene: TRBJ2-6
D gene: NA
V gene: TRBV21-1
clone size: once
CDR3 length: 18
CDR3 DNA: TGTGCCAGCAGTTGTTCTTTTGGCGGCGACTCTGGGGCCAACGTCCTGACTTTC
CDR3 protein: CASSCSFGGDSGANVLTF

J gene: TRBJ2-3
D gene: NA
V gene: TRBV5-1
clone size: few
CDR3 length: 17
CDR3 DNA: TGCGCCAGCAGCCGTGGACAAGGACATTCTAGCACAGATACGCAGTATTTT
CDR3 protein: CASSRGQGHSSTDTQYF

J gene: TRBJ1-2
D gene: NA
V gene: TRBV29-1
clone size: few
CDR3 length: 9
CDR3 DNA: TGCAGCGTTGAATATGGCTACACCTTC
CDR3 protein: CSVEYGYTF

J gene: TRBJ2-7
D gene: TRBD1
V gene: TRBV18
clone size: NA
CDR3 length: 15
CDR3 DNA: TGTGCCAGCTCACCTCTCCCGACAGGGCAGGACGAGCAGTACTTC
CDR3 protein: CASSPLPTGQDEQYF